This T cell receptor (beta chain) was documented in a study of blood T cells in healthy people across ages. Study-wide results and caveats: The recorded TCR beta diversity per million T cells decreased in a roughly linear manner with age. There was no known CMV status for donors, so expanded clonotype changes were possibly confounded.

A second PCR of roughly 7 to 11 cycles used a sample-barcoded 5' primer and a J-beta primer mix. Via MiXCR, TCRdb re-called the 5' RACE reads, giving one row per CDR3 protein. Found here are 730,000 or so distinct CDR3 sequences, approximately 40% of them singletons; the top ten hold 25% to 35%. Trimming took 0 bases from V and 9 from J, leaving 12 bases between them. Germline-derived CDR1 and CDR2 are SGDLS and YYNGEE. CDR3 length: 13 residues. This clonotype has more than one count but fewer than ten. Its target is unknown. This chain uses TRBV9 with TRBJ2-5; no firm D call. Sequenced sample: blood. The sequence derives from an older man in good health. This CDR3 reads CASSVALGSAQYF. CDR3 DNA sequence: TGTGCCAGCAGCGTAGCGTTGGGCTCGGCCCAGTACTTC.